The present T cell receptor (beta chain) was sequenced within a study of human T cells and chemical hapten exposure. Overall study: In the sensitization step, 2% DPC was placed on approximately 2 cm by approximately 2 cm of upper inner arm skin.

Study-wide results and limits: Alopecia in the donors means their immune response may deviate from healthy people's. With DPC sensitization, TCRs exceeding 1 in 1000 frequency showed no change.

Time point defined: patch test 1, 2 weeks after DPC sensitization. The treatment denotes: therapeutic diphenylcyclopropenone sensitization with weekly scalp DPC. For this clonotype: Its antigen is as yet unknown.

TCRdb passed the RACE reads through MiXCR, listing each CDR3 protein once. This sample has 340,000 or so distinct CDR3 sequences, with around 6.9% found just once. This sequence originates from a woman aged 18-29 years with alopecia areata. Some clones in this sample may be carry-over from other donors' samples. Sample: whole blood, taken in connection with sensitization to the hapten diphenylcyclopropenone (DPC).

CDR3 sequence reads: CASSRSPVTGELFF. The CDR3 DNA reads as TGCGCCAGCAGCCGAAGTCCGGTCACCGGGGAGCTGTTTTTT. The rearrangement joins TRBV4-1 to TRBJ2-2; D unclear. In germline, CDR1 is MGHRA, CDR2 YSYEKL. CDR3 length: 14 amino acids. V lost 4 bases and J lost 4, with 10 bases in between.